This TCR beta chain was sequenced during a study of T cells in Graves' hyperthyroidism and ophthalmopathy. Study overall: Sampling of peripheral blood happened at initial diagnosis, prior to any treatment.

Regions amplified from RNA transcripts were the TCR beta CDR3 regions. The primer set for the first-round RT-PCR of the TCR CDR3 was HTBI. TCRdb fed the multiplex PCR reads into MiXCR, producing one record per CDR3 protein. Of around 600,000 distinct CDR3 sequences detected, 12% to 15% appear once; the ten largest clones hold approximately 6.4%. Overall study results and limits: Ophthalmopathy, as predicted by the model, came a median about seven months after the prediction. By a 13 V-J model, ophthalmopathy was set apart from stable hyperthyroidism.

Diagnoses used clinical symptoms, serum thyroxine and TRAb, thyroid ultrasound and orbital computed tomography. This clonotype was picked up many times. Its target is not known. CDR1 and CDR2 (germline): SEHNR, FQNEAQ (reference sequence). The CDR3 has 15 residues. Trimming removed 3 bases from V and 1 base from J; junction bases left unmatched: 2. The rearrangement joins TRBV7-9 to TRBJ1-5; 8 bases map to TRBD1. The sequenced sample consisted of blood. This TCR was sampled from a young woman with Graves' ophthalmopathy. The CDR3 spells CASSFTGGSNQPQHF. DNA for the CDR3: TGTGCCAGCAGCTTTACAGGGGGGAGCAATCAGCCCCAGCATTTT. The full variable domain, with the rest looked up from reference TRBV7-9 and TRBJ1-5, is DTGVSQNPRHKITKRGQNVTFRCDPISEHNRLYWYRQTLGQGPEFLTYFQNEAQLEKSRLLSDRFSAERPKGSFSTLEIQRTEQGDSAMYLCASSFTGGSNQPQHFGDGTRLSIL.